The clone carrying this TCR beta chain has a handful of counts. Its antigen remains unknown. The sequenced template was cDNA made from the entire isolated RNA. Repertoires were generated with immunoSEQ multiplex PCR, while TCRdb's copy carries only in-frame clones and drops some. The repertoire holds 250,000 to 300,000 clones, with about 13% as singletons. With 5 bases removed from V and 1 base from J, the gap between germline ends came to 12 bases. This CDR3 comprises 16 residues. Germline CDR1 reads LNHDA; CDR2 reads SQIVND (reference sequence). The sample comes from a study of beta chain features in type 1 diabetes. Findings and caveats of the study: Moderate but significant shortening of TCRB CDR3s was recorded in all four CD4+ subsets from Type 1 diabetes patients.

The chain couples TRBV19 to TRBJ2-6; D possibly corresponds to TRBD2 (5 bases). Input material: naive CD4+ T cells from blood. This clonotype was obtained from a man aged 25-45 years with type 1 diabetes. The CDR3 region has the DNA TGTGCCAGTAGTCCGTCGGGCGGGTCTGGGGCCAACGTCCTGACTTTC. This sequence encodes CASSPSGGSGANVLTF. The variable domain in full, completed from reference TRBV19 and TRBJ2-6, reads DGGITQSPKYLFRKEGQNVTLSCEQNLNHDAMYWYRQDPGQGLRLIYYSQIVNDFQKGDIAEGYSVSREKKESFPLTVTSAQKNPTAFYLCASSPSGGSGANVLTFGAGSRLTVL.